This entry concerns a single T cell receptor (beta chain). Antigen unknown. These data are taken from a study of T-cell reconstitution after alpha-beta-depleted transplantation in children. Study-level points and caveats: Some patients' high day-60 TCRbeta diversity was attributed to recipient cells surviving conditioning. Reported findings indicate that, about two months after transplant, alpha-beta T cells came from several hundred expanded clones, which were derived from non-depleted graft cells. By one year post-transplant, T-cell counts and diversity largely arose from T cells that were newly produced.

Germline V gene lookup returns CDR1 LNHNV and CDR2 YYDKDF (reference sequence). This CDR3 is built from 16 residues. With 5 bases clipped from V and 3 bases from J, the junction kept 12 bases outside the gene matches. Construction of the TCRbeta library involved unique molecular identifiers. MiXCR, run by TCRdb on the PCR reads, gives a single entry per CDR3 protein. Of about 500,000 distinct CDR3 sequences listed, approximately 10% are singletons. This sequence originates from a female patient between 2 and 15 years old who had a stem cell transplant for aplastic anemia, so the T cells may come from the graft donor. Sequenced material: PBMCs, mostly from graft donor cells, taken 180 days after TCRalphabeta/CD19-depleted stem cell transplant. The chain couples TRBV15 to TRBJ2-7; TRBD1 matches at 8 bases. The CDR3 loop is CATSVRTGTNIYEQYF. In DNA form, the CDR3 reads TGTGCCACCAGCGTCCGGACAGGGACAAACATCTACGAGCAGTACTTC.